These 29 T cell receptor beta chains were sequenced from one sample in a study of T cells in Graves' hyperthyroidism and ophthalmopathy. TCR beta CDR3 region amplification was performed from RNA transcripts. TCR CDR3 regions were first amplified by RT-PCR with HTBI primers. TCRdb recomputed calls from the multiplex PCR reads with MiXCR, one row per CDR3 protein. This sample has 500,000 to 650,000 distinct CDR3 sequences, with over 45% found just once. The sequencing input was peripheral blood or thyroid tissue (not recorded which). Receptors originate from an adult woman with Graves' disease, either hyperthyroidism or ophthalmopathy (not recorded which).

This clonotype was observed a handful of times. For the CDR3, the DNA is TGTGCCAGCAGCTTGACCGGGAGTTACCACGAGCAGTACTTC. Translating gives CASSLTGSYHEQYF. V and J are TRBV7-9 and TRBJ2-7; a weak D match, TRBD2 (6 bases). The germline V and J ends were trimmed by 3 bases and 5 bases, with 14 bases remaining between them. This CDR3 region has 14 residues. Germline V gives CDR1 SEHNR, CDR2 FQNEAQ (reference sequence).

The gene calls are TRBV15 and TRBJ2-5, with D perhaps matching TRBD2 (6 bases). Germline V gene lookup returns CDR1 LNHNV and CDR2 YYDKDF (reference sequence). This CDR3 is 14 amino acids long. Deletions cut 7 bases from V and 1 base from J, with 13 bases between. The CDR3 nucleotides read TGTGCCACCATCCCCAGGGACTTCCAAGAGACCCAGTACTTC. This gives the protein CATIPRDFQETQYF. Supplemented by reference TRBV15 and TRBJ2-5, the full variable domain reads DAMVIQNPRYQVTQFGKPVTLSCSQTLNHNVMYWYQQKSSQAPKLLFHYYDKDFNNEADTPDNFQSRRPNTSFCFLDIRSPGLGDTAMYLCATIPRDFQETQYFGPGTRLLVL.

This clonotype was counted many times. V usage is TRBV29-1 and J usage is TRBJ1-2; weak D call: TRBD1 (5 bases). V lost 3 bases, J lost 2 bases, and 10 bases lay in between. Germline V CDR1 and CDR2: SQVTM, ANQGSEA. This CDR3 comprises 13 residues. The CDR3 coding sequence is TGCAGCGTTGATGACAGAGAAAACTATGGCTACACCTTC. Protein sequence: CSVDDRENYGYTF.

The sample holds many counts of this clonotype. The chain couples TRBV29-1 to TRBJ1-1; TRBD1 matches 7 bases. This CDR3 region has 14 residues. Germline V gene lookup returns CDR1 SQVTM and CDR2 ANQGSEA. J was trimmed by 0 bases and V by 6 bases; bases with no gene match: 7. The CDR3 sequence: CSVTRGSLNTEAFF. The CDR3, as DNA: TGCAGCGTCACCAGGGGGTCCTTGAACACTGAAGCTTTCTTT.

This clonotype was detected only a few times. The CDR3 spells CASRPGAYGYTF. The CDR3 region has the DNA TGTGCCAGCAGACCAGGCGCCTATGGCTACACCTTC. The rearrangement joins TRBV2 to TRBJ1-2, with D unclear. Trimming took off 6 bases at V and 4 bases at J, with 9 bases between the two ends. The CDR3 covers 12 residues. Looked up from germline, CDR1 is SNHLY and CDR2 is FYNNEI.

Comment on this clonotype: No conserved phenylalanine or tryptophan is present at the end of the CDR3, so a read error is the likely explanation. No DNA is shown, since the ends of the CDR3 on it are uncertain; the CDR3 is the one TCRdb lists. V and J are TRBV4-2 and TRBJ1-5. 12 amino acids form the CDR3, both terminal residues included. Looked up from germline, CDR1 is LGHNA and CDR2 is YNFKEQ. CDR3 loop: CASSQEVQLHRY.

The gene calls are TRBV7-9 and TRBJ2-5; 9 bases line up with TRBD2. The CDR3 consists of 14 residues. Germline V CDR1 and CDR2: SEHNR, FQNEAQ (reference sequence). V lost 5 bases to trimming and J lost 13 bases; unmatched junction nucleotides: 14. The DNA of the CDR3 is TGTGCCAGCAGCCCCGCCGTGGAGCGGGAGGCCCGGTACTTC. Translation: CASSPAVEREARYF.

CDR3 amino acids: CASSSRQGAKQYF. The CDR3 DNA reads TGTGCCAGCAGCTCCAGACAGGGGGCAAAGCAGTACTTC. The chain combines TRBV7-2 with TRBJ2-7; 10 bases fit TRBD1. The germline V gene has CDR1 SGHTA and CDR2 FQGNSA. V trimming: 4 bases; J trimming: 8 bases; junction bases outside the gene matches: 5. The CDR3 is 13 residues long.

The chain is built from TRBV11-2 and TRBJ2-7, with TRBD2 matching 8 bases. The CDR3 is 11 residues long. J lost 4 bases, V lost 8 bases, and 1 base had no gene match. Germline CDR1 and CDR2: SGHAT and FQNNGV. The CDR3 spells CASGTRYEQYF. Written as DNA, the CDR3 is TGTGCCAGCGGGACTAGATACGAGCAGTACTTC.

To note about this clonotype: A much more abundant neighbour one base away suggests this may be a read error. This chain joins TRBV6-5 and TRBJ2-2; D might be TRBD2 (5 bases). CDR1 is MNHEY, CDR2 SVGAGI, per germline. The CDR3 extends over 13 amino acids. The CDR3 DNA follows: TGTGCCAGCAAAGACTCGCGCACCGGGGAGCTGCTTTTT. Translated, it gives CASKDSRTGELLF.

In its sample, this clonotype was seen once. The junction differs from germline at one of its ends, possibly a read error. The chain uses TRBV20-1 and TRBJ2-7; D is ambiguous. The V gene's germline CDR1 is DFQATT and CDR2 SNEGSKA (reference sequence). This CDR3 is 13 amino acids long. The CDR3 DNA sequence: TGCAGTGCCACCCGCGCCGGCTCCCACGAGCAGTACTTC. Translated: CSATRAGSHEQYF.

This clonotype was counted ten times or more. The chain has TRBV24-1 and TRBJ1-4; no clear D. Trimming removed 3 bases from V and 4 bases from J, with 5 bases in between. Germline CDR1 reads KGHDR; CDR2 reads SFDVKD. The length of the CDR3 is 13 residues. CDR3 amino acids: CATSDHRNEKLFF. In DNA, the CDR3 is TGTGCCACCAGTGATCACCGTAATGAAAAACTGTTTTTT.

The genes are TRBV7-3 and TRBJ1-1; the match to TRBD1 covers 10 bases. The CDR3 loop spans 13 amino acids. Germline loops: CDR1 SGHTA, CDR2 FQGTGA. Unmatched junction bases numbered 8, after V lost 5 bases and J lost 11 bases. CDR3 bases: TGTGCCAGCAGCCTAAGACAGGGGGCGGGGGCTTTCTTT. It yields the protein CASSLRQGAGAFF.

This clonotype was detected many times. This chain joins TRBV5-1 and TRBJ1-2, with TRBD1 matching over 7 bases. Trimming at V came to 4 bases and at J to 4 bases, leaving 4 bases not matched to a gene. There are 13 residues in the CDR3. Germline CDR1 and CDR2: SGHRS and YFSETQ. The CDR3, as DNA: TGCGCCAGCAGCAAGACAGGGAGCTATGGCTACACCTTC. Its protein product is CASSKTGSYGYTF.

This clonotype has ten or more counts. DNA of the CDR3: TGTGCCAGCAGTGTTCCGGGACAGTGGGAGACCCAGTACTTC. Encoded protein: CASSVPGQWETQYF. The chain couples TRBV25-1 to TRBJ2-5; 7 nucleotides line up with TRBD1. V lost 4 bases to trimming and J lost 5 bases; unmatched junction nucleotides: 7. The V gene's germline CDR1 is MGHDK and CDR2 SYGVNS. The CDR3 length is 14 residues.

This clonotype appeared many times. This chain connects TRBV7-9 to TRBJ2-6, with TRBD1 matching over 10 bases. Looked up from germline, CDR1 is SEHNR and CDR2 is FQNEAQ (reference sequence). The CDR3 is 18 amino acids. V lost 5 bases, J lost 4 bases, and 11 bases stayed unmatched. In DNA, the CDR3 is TGTGCCAGCAGCCCGAGTCCCGGGACAGGGGCCGGGGCCAACGTCCTGACTTTC. Its protein is CASSPSPGTGAGANVLTF.

The chain is built from TRBV29-1 and TRBJ1-3; no firm D call. Germline V gene sequence: CDR1 SQVTM, CDR2 ANQGSEA. The CDR3 has 15 residues. The V and J ends lost 7 bases and 2 bases respectively, with 18 bases between them. In nucleotides, the CDR3 is TGCAGCGCCGTGACTTACACCCTCGCTGGAAACACCATATATTTT. Translation gives CSAVTYTLAGNTIYF. The variable domain in full, with the rest retrieved from reference TRBV29-1 and TRBJ1-3, is SAVISQKPSRDICQRGTSLTIQCQVDSQVTMMFWYRQQPGQSLTLIATANQGSEATYESGFVIDKFPISRPNLTFSTLTVSNMSPEDSSIYLCSAVTYTLAGNTIYFGEGSWLTVV.

The V call is TRBV27, the J call TRBJ2-6; D remains ambiguous. The CDR3 sequence is 17 residues long. CDR1 is MNHEY and CDR2 is SMNVEV in the germline V gene (reference sequence). Trimming shortened V by 2 bases and J by 0 bases, and 11 bases separated the two germline ends. The CDR3 nucleotides are TGTGCCAGCAGTTTAAAGGTGGAGATCTCTGGGGCCAACGTCCTGACTTTC. As protein: CASSLKVEISGANVLTF. The full variable domain, completed using reference TRBV27 and TRBJ2-6, is EAQVTQNPRYLITVTGKKLTVTCSQNMNHEYMSWYRQDPGLGLRQIYYSMNVEVTDKGDVPEGYKVSRKEKRNFPLILESPSPNQTSLYFCASSLKVEISGANVLTFGAGSRLTVL.

The chain links TRBV19 to TRBJ1-2; D gene uncertain. Germline loops: CDR1 LNHDA, CDR2 SQIVND (reference sequence). Trimming stripped 7 bases from V and 6 bases from J, with 24 bases between. The length of the CDR3 is 16 residues. CDR3 DNA sequence: TGTGCCAGTACCTCCGGCTGGGGAAAAGGCTCCCATGGCTACACCTTC. This translates into CASTSGWGKGSHGYTF.

This clonotype has ten or more counts. CDR3 in amino acids: CAISDHRATNEKLFF. The CDR3, as DNA: TGTGCCATCAGTGATCACAGGGCAACTAATGAAAAACTGTTTTTT. This sequence joins TRBV10-3 and TRBJ1-4, with D maybe TRBD1 (6 bases). The CDR3 has 15 amino acids. Trimming pared 3 bases from V and 0 bases from J, leaving 8 bases between. Germline V gene lookup returns CDR1 ENHRY and CDR2 SYGVKD.

The J gene is TRBJ2-7, the V gene TRBV25-1; D call uncertain. The CDR3 is 14 residues long. Trimming stripped 4 bases from V and 7 bases from J, with 17 bases between. Germline V gives CDR1 MGHDK, CDR2 SYGVNS. The CDR3: CASSARLSWNEQYF. The CDR3 DNA sequence: TGTGCCAGCAGTGCTCGGTTAAGCTGGAATGAGCAGTACTTC.

The chain couples TRBV5-5 to TRBJ1-1, with a possible D match to TRBD1 (6 bases). V dropped 6 bases and J dropped 0 bases, with 27 bases sitting between them. In germline, CDR1 is SGHKS, CDR2 YYEKEE (reference sequence). CDR3 size: 19 residues. The CDR3 DNA reads as TGTGCCAGCAACCGGGACATTGGGTCTGGGGCCACAATGAACACTGAAGCTTTCTTT. It is translated as CASNRDIGSGATMNTEAFF.

This clonotype was picked up many times. The V gene is TRBV7-2, the J gene TRBJ2-5, with D possibly being TRBD1 or TRBD2 (5 bases each). In germline, CDR1 is SGHTA, CDR2 FQGNSA. Trimming took 5 bases from V and 5 from J, leaving 18 bases between them. This CDR3 has 15 amino acids. The CDR3 sequence is CASSPRDPGMETQYF. The CDR3, as DNA: TGTGCCAGCAGCCCCCGGGACCCGGGGATGGAGACCCAGTACTTC.

V gene TRBV29-1 combines with J gene TRBJ2-7; 7 positions match TRBD1. CDR1 SQVTM and CDR2 ANQGSEA come from the germline V gene. Trimming at V came to 2 bases and at J to 2 bases, leaving 9 bases not matched to a gene. The CDR3 loop spans 15 amino acids. CDR3 region: CSVEIVGTAAYEQYF. The CDR3 nucleotides are TGCAGCGTTGAAATCGTTGGGACAGCGGCCTACGAGCAGTACTTC.

V gene TRBV15 combines with J gene TRBJ2-5; 8 bases agree with TRBD2. Germline V gene data show CDR1 as LNHNV and CDR2 as YYDKDF (reference sequence). V shed 2 bases, J shed 4 bases, and the junction held 9 bases outside the gene matches. This CDR3 spans 16 amino acids. The CDR3: CATSRPLAGHGETQYF. DNA for the CDR3: TGTGCCACCAGCAGACCGCTAGCGGGCCACGGAGAGACCCAGTACTTC.

Regarding this clonotype: An end of the junction differs from the germline gene, which may be a read error. The chain couples TRBV19 to TRBJ1-4; TRBD1 matches at 9 bases. This CDR3 has 14 amino acids. CDR1 and CDR2 (germline): LNHDA, SQIVND (reference sequence). CDR3 nucleotide sequence: TGTGCCAGTAGTATGGGGACAGGGTATGAAAAACTGCTTTTT. It is translated as CASSMGTGYEKLLF.

In this sample, this clonotype turned up many times. V is TRBV2 and J is TRBJ1-1; D perhaps matches TRBD1 (5 bases). Trimming shortened V by 7 bases and J by 0 bases, and 18 bases separated the two germline ends. Germline lookup yields CDR1 SNHLY and CDR2 FYNNEI. The CDR3 sequence is 16 residues long. CDR3 protein: CASTPGTHGVNTEAFF. CDR3 DNA sequence: TGTGCCAGCACCCCCGGGACGCATGGGGTGAACACTGAAGCTTTCTTT.

This clonotype was detected ten times or more. The CDR3 sequence is CASSSMGLASNTGELFF. The DNA for the CDR3 is TGTGCCAGCAGCTCGATGGGGCTGGCGTCGAACACCGGGGAGCTGTTTTTT. This chain links TRBV7-2 with TRBJ2-2; D possibly corresponds to TRBD1 (5 bases). Between the trimmed V and J ends, which lost 4 bases and 0 bases, there was a span of 15 bases. CDR1 and CDR2 from the germline V gene are SGHTA and FQGNSA. The CDR3 length is 17 residues.

This clonotype has ten or more counts. The rearrangement uses TRBV12-3 or TRBV12-4 and TRBJ2-5; 7 nucleotides align to TRBD2. Germline trimming cut 3 bases from V and 5 bases from J; bases unmatched to any gene: 6. The CDR3 sequence is 14 residues long. The CDR3 protein is CASSFKRGGETQYF. The DNA for the CDR3 is TGTGCCAGCAGTTTTAAAAGGGGAGGGGAGACCCAGTACTTC.